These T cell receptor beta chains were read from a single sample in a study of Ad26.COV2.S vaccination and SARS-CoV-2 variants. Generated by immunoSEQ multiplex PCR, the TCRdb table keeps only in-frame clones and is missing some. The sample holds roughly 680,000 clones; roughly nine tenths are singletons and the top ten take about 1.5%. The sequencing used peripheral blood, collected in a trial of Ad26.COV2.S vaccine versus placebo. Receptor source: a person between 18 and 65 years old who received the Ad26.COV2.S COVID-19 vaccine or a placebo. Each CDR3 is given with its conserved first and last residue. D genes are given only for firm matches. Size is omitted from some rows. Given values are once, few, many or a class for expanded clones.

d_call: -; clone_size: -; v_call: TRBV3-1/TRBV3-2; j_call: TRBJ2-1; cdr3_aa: CASSQVRENEQFF; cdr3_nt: TGTGCCAGCAGCCAAGTTAGAGAGAATGAGCAGTTCTTC
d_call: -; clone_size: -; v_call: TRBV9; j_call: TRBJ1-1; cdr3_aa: CASSEGPMNTEAFF; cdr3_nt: TGTGCCAGCAGCGAGGGCCCGATGAACACTGAAGCTTTCTTT
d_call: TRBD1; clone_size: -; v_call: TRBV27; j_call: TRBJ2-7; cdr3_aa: CASSSKTGQEQYF; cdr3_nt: TGTGCCAGCAGTTCGAAGACAGGGCAAGAGCAGTACTTC
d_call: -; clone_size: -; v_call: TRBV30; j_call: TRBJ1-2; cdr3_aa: CASLEVYGYTF; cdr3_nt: TGTGCCTCCTTGGAGGTCTATGGCTACACCTTC
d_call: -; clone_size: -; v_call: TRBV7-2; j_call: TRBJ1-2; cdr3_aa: CASSLEGSNYGYTF; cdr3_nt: TGTGCCAGCAGCTTAGAGGGATCAAACTATGGCTACACCTTC
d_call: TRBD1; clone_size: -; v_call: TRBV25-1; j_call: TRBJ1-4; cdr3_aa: CASSVIQGGGEKLFF; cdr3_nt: TGTGCCAGCAGTGTCATTCAGGGGGGGGGTGAAAAACTGTTTTTT
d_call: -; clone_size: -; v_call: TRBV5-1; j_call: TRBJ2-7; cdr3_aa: CASSLALGVRLYEQYF; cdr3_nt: TGCGCCAGCAGCTTGGCCTTGGGGGTTCGTCTCTACGAGCAGTACTTC
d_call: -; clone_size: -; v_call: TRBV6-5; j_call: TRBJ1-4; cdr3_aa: CASRGGGSEKLFF; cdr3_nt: TGTGCCAGCAGAGGAGGGGGGAGTGAAAAACTGTTTTTT
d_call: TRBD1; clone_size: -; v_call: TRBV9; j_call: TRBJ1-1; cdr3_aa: CASSVGGQGATNTEAFF; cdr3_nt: TGTGCCAGCAGCGTAGGGGGACAGGGGGCTACGAACACTGAAGCTTTCTTT
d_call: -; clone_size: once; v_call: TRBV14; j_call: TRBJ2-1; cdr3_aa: CASSLRANEQFF; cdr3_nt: TGTGCCAGCAGCCTTCGGGCAAATGAGCAGTTCTTC
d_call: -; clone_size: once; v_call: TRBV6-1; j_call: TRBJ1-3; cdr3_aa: CASSEFATGNTIYF; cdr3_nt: TGTGCCAGCAGTGAATTTGCGACTGGAAACACCATATATTTT
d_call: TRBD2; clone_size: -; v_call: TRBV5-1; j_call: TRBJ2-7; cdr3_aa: CASSILAGDYEQYF; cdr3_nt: TGCGCCAGCAGCATACTAGCGGGAGATTACGAGCAGTACTTC
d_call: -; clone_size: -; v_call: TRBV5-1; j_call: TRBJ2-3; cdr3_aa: CASSFGGEDTQYF; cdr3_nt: TGCGCCAGCAGCTTTGGGGGCGAAGATACGCAGTATTTT
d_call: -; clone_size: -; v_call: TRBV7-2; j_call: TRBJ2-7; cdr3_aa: CASSLEGRGSYEQYF; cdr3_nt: TGTGCCAGCAGCTTAGAAGGGCGGGGCTCCTACGAGCAGTACTTC
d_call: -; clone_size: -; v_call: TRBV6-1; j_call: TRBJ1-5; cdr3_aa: CASSEVPSQPQHF; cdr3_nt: TGTGCCAGCAGTGAAGTGCCGAGTCAGCCCCAGCATTTT
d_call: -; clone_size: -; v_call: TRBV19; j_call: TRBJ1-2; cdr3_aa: CASSSQGSANYGYTF; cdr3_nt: TGTGCCAGTAGTTCCCAGGGCAGTGCTAACTATGGCTACACCTTC
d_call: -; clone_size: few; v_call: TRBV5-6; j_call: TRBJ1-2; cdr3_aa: CASSSGTYGYTF; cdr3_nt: TGTGCCAGCAGCTCCGGGACCTATGGCTACACCTTC
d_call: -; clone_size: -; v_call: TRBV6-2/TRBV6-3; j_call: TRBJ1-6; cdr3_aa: CASSYRQDGNSPLHF; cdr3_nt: TGTGCCAGCAGTTATAGACAGGACGGGAATTCACCCCTCCACTTT
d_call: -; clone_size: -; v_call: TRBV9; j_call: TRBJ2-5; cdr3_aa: CASGPLGGIHQETQYF; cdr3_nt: TGTGCCAGCGGCCCCTTGGGCGGGATCCACCAAGAGACCCAGTACTTC
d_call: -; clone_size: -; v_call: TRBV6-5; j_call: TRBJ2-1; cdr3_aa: CASGAPNNEQFF; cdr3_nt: TGTGCGTCGGGGGCCCCCAACAATGAGCAGTTCTTC
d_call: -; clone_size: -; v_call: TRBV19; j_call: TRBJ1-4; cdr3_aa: CASSTSGTNEKLFF; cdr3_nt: TGTGCCAGTAGTACGTCCGGAACTAATGAAAAACTGTTTTTT
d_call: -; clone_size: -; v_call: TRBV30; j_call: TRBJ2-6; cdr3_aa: CAWSGGRGAANVLTF; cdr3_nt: TGTGCCTGGAGCGGGGGCCGAGGGGCCGCCAACGTCCTGACTTTC
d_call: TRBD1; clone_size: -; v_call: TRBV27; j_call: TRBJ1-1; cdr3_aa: CASSWEGTGHTEAFF; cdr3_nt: TGTGCCAGCAGCTGGGAAGGGACAGGGCATACTGAAGCTTTCTTT
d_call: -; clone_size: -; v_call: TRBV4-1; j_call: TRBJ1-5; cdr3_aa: CASSPGSRGRGQPQHF; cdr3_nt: TGCGCCAGCAGCCCAGGCTCTCGGGGGCGAGGACAGCCCCAGCATTTT
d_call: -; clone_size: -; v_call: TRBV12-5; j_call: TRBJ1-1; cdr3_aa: CASGLVPPGEGTEAFF; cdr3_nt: TGTGCTAGTGGTTTGGTCCCCCCGGGGGAAGGAACTGAAGCTTTCTTT
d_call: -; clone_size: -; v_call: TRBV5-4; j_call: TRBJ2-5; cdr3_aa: CASSLAASVQETQYF; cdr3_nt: TGTGCCAGCAGCTTGGCCGCTAGCGTGCAAGAGACCCAGTACTTC
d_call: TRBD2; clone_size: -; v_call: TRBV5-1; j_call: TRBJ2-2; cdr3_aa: CASCAPGTSSFGELFF; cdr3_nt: TGCGCCAGCTGTGCCCCCGGGACTAGTTCTTTCGGGGAGCTGTTTTTT
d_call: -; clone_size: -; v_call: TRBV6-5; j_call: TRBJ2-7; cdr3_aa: CASSYSLQRREQYF; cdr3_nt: TGTGCCAGCAGTTACTCATTACAAAGGAGAGAGCAGTACTTC